The rows below give T cell receptor beta chains drawn from one sample of a study of T cells in Graves' hyperthyroidism and ophthalmopathy. TCRdb recomputed calls from the multiplex PCR reads with MiXCR, one row per CDR3 protein. The repertoire holds 300,000 to 450,000 distinct CDR3 sequences, with roughly 14% as singletons. Source material: blood. The receptors originated from a woman in her late teens or twenties with Graves' hyperthyroidism that later progressed to Graves' ophthalmopathy. Both conserved end residues are part of each CDR3. A D gene is named only where the DNA matches it firmly. Size tells how often a clone was seen (once, few, many) or the class of an expanded clone, and some rows leave it out.

j_gene | abundance | v_gene | d_gene | CDR3nt | CDR3aa
TRBJ2-7 | many | TRBV2 | TRBD1 | TGTGCCAGCAGGAAGGATACAGGGGGCTACGAGCAGTACTTC | CASRKDTGGYEQYF
TRBJ2-5 | many | TRBV20-1 | TRBD1 | TGCAGTGCCCAGAGGGGACAGGTGCGGGAGACCCAGTACTTC | CSAQRGQVRETQYF
TRBJ2-7 | - | TRBV27 | - | TGTGCCAGCAGTTACAGGTGGCTAGCCTACGAGCAGTACTTC | CASSYRWLAYEQYF
TRBJ2-4 | many | TRBV2 | TRBD1 | TGTGCCAGCCAAGGGTCCATACAGGGGGCGGCCAAAAACATTCAGTACTTC | CASQGSIQGAAKNIQYF
TRBJ2-4 | - | TRBV5-6 | - | TGTGCCAGCAGCTCCGATCGTCGCTTAAGGAACATTCAGTACTTC | CASSSDRRLRNIQYF
TRBJ2-7 | many | TRBV3-1 | TRBD1 | TGTGCCAGCAGCCCAGACAGGGCGGCCGAGCAGTACTTC | CASSPDRAAEQYF
TRBJ2-5 | many | TRBV6-1 | - | TGTGCCAGCAGGGCGGTTTACCAAGAGACCCAGTACTTC | CASRAVYQETQYF
TRBJ1-4 | few | TRBV27 | - | TGTGCCAGCAGTTTCCGCGGGGAACTAAATGAAAAACTGTTTTTT | CASSFRGELNEKLFF
TRBJ2-5 | many | TRBV24-1 | - | TGTGCCACCAGTGATTTGTGGGGGAAAGAAGAGACCCAGTACTTC | CATSDLWGKEETQYF
TRBJ2-7 | few | TRBV5-1 | TRBD2 | TGCGCCAGCAGTTGGACTAGCGGGGCCGGGAGGTCTCGGGAGCAGTACTTC | CASSWTSGAGRSREQYF
TRBJ1-1 | - | TRBV27 | - | TGTGCCAGCACCTCGACCTTGGACACTGAAGCTTTCTTT | CASTSTLDTEAFF
TRBJ1-2 | once | TRBV12-3/TRBV12-4 | - | TGTGCCAGCAGTCCCGAGTCAGGGGGCTACACCTTC | CASSPESGGYTF
TRBJ2-3 | few | TRBV4-1 | TRBD2 | TGCGCCAGCAGCCAGAGACGACTAGCGGGAGGGCCCGATACGCAGTATTTT | CASSQRRLAGGPDTQYF
TRBJ2-5 | many | TRBV24-1 | TRBD2 | TGTGCCACCAGTGTCCGACTAGCGGGAGAAGAGACCCAGTACTTC | CATSVRLAGEETQYF
TRBJ2-5 | many | TRBV28 | TRBD2 | TGTGCCAGCAGTTTAGCTAGCGGAACCCAAGAGACCCAGTACTTC | CASSLASGTQETQYF
TRBJ1-5 | many | TRBV7-9 | - | TGTGCCAGCAGCTCCAATAGCAATCAGCCCCAGCATTTT | CASSSNSNQPQHF
TRBJ2-7 | few | TRBV7-9 | - | TGTGCCAGCAGCTTAGCCCATCGGGACCCCTCGGACAGCCGAGGCCTAGCTACCTACGAGCAGTACTTC | CASSLAHRDPSDSRGLATYEQYF
TRBJ2-1 | many | TRBV4-1 | - | TGTGCCAGCAGCCAAGATCACTACAATGAGCAGTTCTTC | CASSQDHYNEQFF
TRBJ2-7 | many | TRBV20-1 | TRBD2 | TGCAGTGCCCGAGGACTAGCGGGACACGACGAGCAGTACTTC | CSARGLAGHDEQYF
TRBJ2-2 | - | TRBV18 | - | TGTGCCAGCTCACCACGACAAAACCCGAACACCGGGGAGCTGTTTTTT | CASSPRQNPNTGELFF
TRBJ2-1 | few | TRBV28 | TRBD2 | TGTGCCAGTGGGGTCAGCGGGAGGACCAATGAGCAGTTCTTC | CASGVSGRTNEQFF
TRBJ1-4 | - | TRBV14 | - | TGTGCCAGCAGCCAACAGACGGCCACAGAGGCAACTAATGAAAAACTGTTTTTT | CASSQQTATEATNEKLFF
TRBJ1-5 | many | TRBV7-2 | - | TGTGCCAGCAGCTTAGGAGGTTCGGGTCAGCCCCAGCATTTT | CASSLGGSGQPQHF
TRBJ2-7 | - | TRBV15 | - | TGTGCCACCAGCAGAGACGTATACGAGCAGTACTTC | CATSRDVYEQYF
TRBJ1-5 | - | TRBV6-2/TRBV6-3 | TRBD1 | TGTGCCAGCCCGCGGACAGGGCTTCAGCCCCAGCATTTT | CASPRTGLQPQHF
TRBJ1-1 | few | TRBV7-9 | - | TGTGCCAGCGGTTGGGACGGAATGAACACTGAAGCTTTCTTT | CASGWDGMNTEAFF
TRBJ2-3 | - | TRBV9 | - | TGTGCCAGCAGCTTTCGACAGGGAGGGGACACAGATACGCAGTATTTT | CASSFRQGGDTDTQYF
TRBJ1-1 | - | TRBV25-1 | - | TGTGCCAGCATTAACAGGGAGAACACTGAAGCTTTCTTT | CASINRENTEAFF
TRBJ2-7 | - | TRBV29-1 | - | TGCAGCGTCGAGGGCAGGGACTACGAGCAGTACTTC | CSVEGRDYEQYF